This T cell receptor (beta chain) was identified in a study of breast tumors, draining lymph nodes, adjacent tissues. J lost 4 bases, V lost 0 bases, and 4 bases had no gene match. The CDR3 runs to 16 residues. Germline V gene lookup returns CDR1 LGHNA and CDR2 YSLEER. TCRdb re-called the multiplex PCR reads with MiXCR, one entry per CDR3 protein. The sample lists 20,000 to 25,000 distinct CDR3 sequences, 50% occurring once. This clonotype was counted many times. The TCR comes from a female donor with breast cancer. Some clones in this sample may be carry-over from other donors' samples. V and J are TRBV4-3 and TRBJ2-2; 8 nucleotides match TRBD2. Sequenced sample: breast tumor tissue. The CDR3 coding sequence is TGCGCCAGCAGCCAAGAGGGCGGGAGGCTCACCGGGGAGCTGTTTTTT. It is translated as CASSQEGGRLTGELFF.